The T cell receptor (beta chain) described here comes from a study of blood T cell repertoires in COVID-19. Study overall: Material from acute and convalescent COVID-19 was sourced from the United States, Italy and Spain. T cells, B-cell-depleted T cells, or PBMCs supplied cDNA or gDNA.

Per the original methods: Cell counts per sample came from amplifying reference gene primers. The protocol was immunoSEQ multiplex PCR, while the TCRdb copy is restricted to in-frame clones and leaves out a portion. V, J and clone size are taken as reported in that table, and D and trimming were inferred from the DNA itself. The sample carries about 87,000 clones, around 75% recorded once. Germline V CDR1 and CDR2: MNHNS, SASEGT. Deletions cut 5 bases from V and 3 bases from J, with 11 bases between. This CDR3 has 13 residues. The V call is TRBV6-1, the J call TRBJ2-7; a possible D gene is TRBD1 (6 bases). The TCR originated in a woman aged 80 or older with active or convalescent COVID-19. The specimen sequenced was peripheral blood. The chain's CDR3 is CASSPDSFYEQYF. CDR3 in DNA: TGTGCCAGCAGTCCGGACAGTTTCTACGAGCAGTACTTC.